This T cell receptor (beta chain) was profiled in a study of immune evolution from preneoplasia to lung adenocarcinoma. Regarding the study as a whole: Clonality was highest in normal lung, lower in later-stage lesions apparently.

The repertoire was sequenced with immunoSEQ multiplex PCR; TCRdb's copy has only in-frame clones and lacks some. The data show 13,000 to 15,000 clones, around 84% seen once. Each case's diagnosis was confirmed by two pathologists on H&E. Premalignant or tumor cells were enriched by macro-dissection after pathologic assessment. A note on this clone: What it binds is not known.

The CDR3 length is 11 residues. V lost 0 bases, J lost 9 bases, and 3 bases lay in between. Germline CDR1 ENHRY, CDR2 SYGVKD. The receptor was derived from a person aged 55-80 years with lung adenocarcinoma. This sequence joins TRBV10-3 and TRBJ2-1; D is ambiguous. Input material: FFPE minimally invasive lung adenocarcinoma tissue. The CDR3 DNA follows: TGTGCCATCAGTGAGTCGGGTGAGCAGTTCTTC. Protein sequence: CAISESGEQFF.